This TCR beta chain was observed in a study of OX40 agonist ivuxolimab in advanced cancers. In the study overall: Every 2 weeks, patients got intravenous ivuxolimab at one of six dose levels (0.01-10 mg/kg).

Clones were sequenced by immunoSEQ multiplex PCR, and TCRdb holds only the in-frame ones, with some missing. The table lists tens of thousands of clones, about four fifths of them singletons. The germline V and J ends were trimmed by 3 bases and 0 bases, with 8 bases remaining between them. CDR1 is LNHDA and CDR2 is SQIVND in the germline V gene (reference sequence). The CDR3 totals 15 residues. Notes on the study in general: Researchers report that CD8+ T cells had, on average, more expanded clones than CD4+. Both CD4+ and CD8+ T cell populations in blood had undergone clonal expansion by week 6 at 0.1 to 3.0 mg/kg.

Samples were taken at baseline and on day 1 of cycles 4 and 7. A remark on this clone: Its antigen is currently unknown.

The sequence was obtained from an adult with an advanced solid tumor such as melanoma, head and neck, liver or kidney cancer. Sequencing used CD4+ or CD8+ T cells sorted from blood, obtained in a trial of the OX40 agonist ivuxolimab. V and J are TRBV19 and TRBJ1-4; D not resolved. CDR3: CASSIQFATNEKLFF. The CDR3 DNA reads TGTGCCAGTAGTATCCAGTTTGCAACTAATGAAAAACTGTTTTTT.